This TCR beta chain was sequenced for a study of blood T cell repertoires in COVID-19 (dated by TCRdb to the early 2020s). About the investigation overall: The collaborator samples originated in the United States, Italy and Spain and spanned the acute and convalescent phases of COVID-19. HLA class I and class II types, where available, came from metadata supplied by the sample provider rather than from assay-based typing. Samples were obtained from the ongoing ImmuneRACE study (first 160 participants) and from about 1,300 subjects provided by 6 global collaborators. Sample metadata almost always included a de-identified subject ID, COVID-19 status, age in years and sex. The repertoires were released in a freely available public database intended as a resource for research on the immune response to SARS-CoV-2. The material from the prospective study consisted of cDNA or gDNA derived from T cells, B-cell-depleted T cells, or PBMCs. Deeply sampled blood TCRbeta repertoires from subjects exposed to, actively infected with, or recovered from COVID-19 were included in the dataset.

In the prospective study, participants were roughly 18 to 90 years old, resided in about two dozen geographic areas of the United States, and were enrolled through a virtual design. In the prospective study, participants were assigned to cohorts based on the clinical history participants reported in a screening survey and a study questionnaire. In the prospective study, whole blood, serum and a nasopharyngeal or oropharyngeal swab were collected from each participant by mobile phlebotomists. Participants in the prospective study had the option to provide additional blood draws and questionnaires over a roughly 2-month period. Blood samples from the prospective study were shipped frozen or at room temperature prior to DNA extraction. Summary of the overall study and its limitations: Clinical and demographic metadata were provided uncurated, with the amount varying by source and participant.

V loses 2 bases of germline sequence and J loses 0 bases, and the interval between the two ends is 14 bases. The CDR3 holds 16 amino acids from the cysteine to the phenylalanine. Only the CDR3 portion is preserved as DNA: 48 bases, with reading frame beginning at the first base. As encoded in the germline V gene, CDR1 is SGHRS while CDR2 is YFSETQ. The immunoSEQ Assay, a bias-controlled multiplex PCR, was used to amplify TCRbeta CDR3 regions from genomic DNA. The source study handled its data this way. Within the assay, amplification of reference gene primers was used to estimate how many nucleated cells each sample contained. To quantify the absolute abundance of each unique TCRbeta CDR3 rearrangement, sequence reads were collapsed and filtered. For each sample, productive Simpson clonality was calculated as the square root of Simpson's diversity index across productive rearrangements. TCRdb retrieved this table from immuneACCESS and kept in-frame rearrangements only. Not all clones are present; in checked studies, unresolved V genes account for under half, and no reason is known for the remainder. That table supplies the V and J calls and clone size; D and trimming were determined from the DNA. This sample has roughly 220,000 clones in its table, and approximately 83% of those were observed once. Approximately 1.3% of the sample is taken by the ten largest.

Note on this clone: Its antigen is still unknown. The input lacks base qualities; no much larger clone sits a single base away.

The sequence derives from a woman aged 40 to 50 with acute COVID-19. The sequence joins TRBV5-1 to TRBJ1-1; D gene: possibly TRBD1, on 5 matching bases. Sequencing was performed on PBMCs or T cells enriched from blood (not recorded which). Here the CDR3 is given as CASSFTGQGMNTEAFF. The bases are TGCGCCAGCAGCTTTACAGGTCAGGGCATGAACACTGAAGCTTTCTTT.